This TCR beta chain was obtained from a study of shared clonotypes between healthy human individuals. Assay execution took place at the deep level. This table comes from immunoSEQ multiplex PCR, and its TCRdb copy is limited to in-frame clones, with some not included. Among nearly 1,000,000 clones, 60% to 85% were seen once, and the ten largest hold about 1.5%. The CDR3 runs 16 residues. Per the germline V gene, CDR1 is SGHTA and CDR2 is FQGNSA. V shed 2 bases and J shed 1 base, with 12 bases lying between them. Notes on the study in general: Memory subsets generally showed smaller estimated richness than naive subsets did. Clonotype sharing among donors, it was expected, would be affected by sequencing depth. The small donor group covered limited genetic and exposure diversity.

In regard to this clone: Its cognate antigen is unknown.

The sequence was collected from a young man in good health. The sample taken for sequencing was memory CD4+ T cells sorted from blood. Subset defined: CD45RA-negative fraction. The chain couples TRBV7-2 to TRBJ1-3; no reliable D call. DNA for the CDR3: TGTGCCAGCAGCTTACACAGTTTGTGGTCTGGAAACACCATATATTTT. Encoded protein: CASSLHSLWSGNTIYF. Complete variable domain (other parts from reference TRBV7-2 and TRBJ1-3): GAGVSQSPSNKVTEKGKDVELRCDPISGHTALYWYRQSLGQGLEFLIYFQGNSAPDKSGLPSDRFSAERTGGSVSTLTIQRTQQEDSAVYLCASSLHSLWSGNTIYFGEGSWLTVV.